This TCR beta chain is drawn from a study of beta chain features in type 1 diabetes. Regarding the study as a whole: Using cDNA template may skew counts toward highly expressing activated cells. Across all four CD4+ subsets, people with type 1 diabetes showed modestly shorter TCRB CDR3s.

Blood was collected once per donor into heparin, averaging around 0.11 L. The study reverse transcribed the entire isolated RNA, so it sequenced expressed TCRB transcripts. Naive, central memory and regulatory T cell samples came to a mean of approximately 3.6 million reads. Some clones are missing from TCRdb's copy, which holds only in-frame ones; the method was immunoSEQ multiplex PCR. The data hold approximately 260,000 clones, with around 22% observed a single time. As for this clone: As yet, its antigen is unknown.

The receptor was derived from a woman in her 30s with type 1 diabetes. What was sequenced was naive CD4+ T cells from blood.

CDR3 in amino acids: CASSQLIRRANTGELFF. The CDR3 coding sequence is TGCGCCAGCAGCCAACTGATCCGGAGGGCGAACACCGGGGAGCTGTTTTTT. The rearrangement links TRBV4-1 to TRBJ2-2; the D gene is possibly TRBD2 (6 bases). Germline assignment: CDR1 MGHRA and CDR2 YSYEKL. V lost 2 bases to trimming and J lost 0 bases, with 13 bases between them. CDR3 size: 17 residues.